What follows is one T cell receptor (beta chain) and its context. This clone was seen only a few times. The antigen it recognizes is unknown. No per-base quality is available; no much larger clone lies one base away. TCRbeta CDR3 regions were amplified from genomic DNA using the immunoSEQ Assay, a bias-controlled multiplex PCR. The authors' analysis ran thus. The number of nucleated cells in each sample was estimated from the amplification of reference gene primers within the assay. To quantify the absolute abundance of each unique TCRbeta CDR3 rearrangement, sequence reads were collapsed and filtered. For each sample, productive Simpson clonality was calculated by taking the square root of Simpson's diversity index across productive rearrangements. TCRdb took this table from immuneACCESS and kept in-frame rearrangements with V and J called. Such tables lack part of the clones; where checked against another copy, unresolved V genes explain under half of the gap, and the rest is unexplained. From that table come the V and J calls and clone size; the DNA was used to work out D and trimming. This sample holds 90,000 to 110,000 clones; around 80% were observed only once. The ten top clones hold roughly 7.9% of the sample.

This entry belongs to a study of blood T cell repertoires in COVID-19 (dated by TCRdb to 2020 to 2021). Broadly, across the study: Samples covering the acute and convalescent phases of COVID-19 were provided by collaborators in the United States, Italy and Spain. Where available, HLA class I and class II types were taken from metadata supplied by the sample provider and were not determined by assay-based typing. Samples were obtained from the ongoing ImmuneRACE study (first 160 participants) and from 1,000 to 1,500 subjects provided by 6 global collaborators. The dataset comprised deeply sampled blood TCRbeta repertoires from subjects exposed to, actively infected with, or recovered from COVID-19. A de-identified subject ID, COVID-19 status, age in years and sex were almost always included in the sample metadata. The repertoires were made available in a free public database intended to serve as a resource for research on the immune response to SARS-CoV-2. The material from the prospective study consisted of cDNA or gDNA derived from T cells, B-cell-depleted T cells, or PBMCs.

CDR1 and CDR2 (ENHRY, SYGVKD) derive from the germline V gene. Unmatched junction bases come to 6, with V trimmed by 2 bases and J by 4 bases. There are 15 amino acids in the CDR3, from cysteine to phenylalanine inclusive. Of the read, only the CDR3 DNA is kept; its 45 bases are in frame from base 1. Each collaborating institution followed its own protocols to collect whole blood in K2EDTA tubes. For TCRbeta analysis, collaborator samples were shipped as frozen whole blood, as isolated PBMCs, or as DNA extracted from either sample type. Study-level results and caveats: How much clinical and demographic metadata was included differed by source and by participant, and the metadata was provided uncurated.

Sequenced sample: peripheral blood. The rearrangement joined TRBV10-3 to TRBJ2-7; 9 middle bases align to TRBD2. This TCR came from an elderly woman with active or convalescent COVID-19. The bases read TGTGCCATCAGTGAGCCGGGACTAGCAGAGTACGAGCAGTACTTC. Its amino acids are CAISEPGLAEYEQYF.